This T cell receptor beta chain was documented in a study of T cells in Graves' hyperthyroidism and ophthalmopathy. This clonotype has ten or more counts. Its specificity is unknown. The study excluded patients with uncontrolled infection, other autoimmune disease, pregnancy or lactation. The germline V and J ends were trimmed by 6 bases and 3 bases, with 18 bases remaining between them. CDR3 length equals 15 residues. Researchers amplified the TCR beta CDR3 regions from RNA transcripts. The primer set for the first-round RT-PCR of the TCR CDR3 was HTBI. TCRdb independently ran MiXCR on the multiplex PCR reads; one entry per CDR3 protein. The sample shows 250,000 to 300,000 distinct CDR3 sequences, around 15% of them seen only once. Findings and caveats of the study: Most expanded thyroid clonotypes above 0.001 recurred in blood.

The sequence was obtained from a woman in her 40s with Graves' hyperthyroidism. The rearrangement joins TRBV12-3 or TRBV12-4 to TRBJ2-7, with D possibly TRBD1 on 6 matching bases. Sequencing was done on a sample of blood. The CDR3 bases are TGTGCCAGCAGCGCCGAGGAGCAGGGGATCTACGAGCAGTACTTC. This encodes CASSAEEQGIYEQYF.